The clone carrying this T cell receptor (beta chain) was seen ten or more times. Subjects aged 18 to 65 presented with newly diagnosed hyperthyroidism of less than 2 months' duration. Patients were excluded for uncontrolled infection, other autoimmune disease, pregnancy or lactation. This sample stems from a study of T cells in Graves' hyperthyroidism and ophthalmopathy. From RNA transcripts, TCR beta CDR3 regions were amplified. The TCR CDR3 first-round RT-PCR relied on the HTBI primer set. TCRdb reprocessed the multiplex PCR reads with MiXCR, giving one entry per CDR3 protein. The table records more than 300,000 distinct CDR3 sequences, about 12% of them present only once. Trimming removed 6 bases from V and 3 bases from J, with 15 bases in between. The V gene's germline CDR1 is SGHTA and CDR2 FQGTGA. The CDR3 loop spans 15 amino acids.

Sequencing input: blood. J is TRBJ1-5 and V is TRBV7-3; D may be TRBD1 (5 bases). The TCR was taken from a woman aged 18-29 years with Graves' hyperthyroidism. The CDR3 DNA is TGTGCCAGCAGACACCGGGACGGATTCAATCAGCCCCAGCATTTT. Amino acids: CASRHRDGFNQPQHF.